The rows below give T cell receptor beta chains drawn from one sample of a study of neoadjuvant anti-PD-1 for oral cavity cancer. The repertoire was sequenced with immunoSEQ multiplex PCR; TCRdb's copy has only in-frame clones and lacks some. Here the sample spans roughly 10,000 clones, about 50% being singletons. Sequenced here: tumor tissue, sampled before nivolumab (anti-PD-1) treatment. Receptors were obtained from a person aged 40-85 years with oral cavity squamous cell carcinoma. The CDR3 runs from the conserved cysteine through the conserved F or W. Each record gives: V gene, clone size, J gene, D gene, CDR3 DNA, CDR3 protein. D genes are given only for firm matches. Not all rows give a size; the values are once, few, many and, for expanded clones, a class.

>TRBV7-9|once|TRBJ1-2|.
TGTGCCAGCAGCCCCGTAGGGGGGGCATTAGATGGCTACACCTTC
CASSPVGGALDGYTF
>TRBV18|.|TRBJ1-1|.
TGTGCCAGCTCACCACCGTGGGGAGGTAACACTGAAGCTTTCTTT
CASSPPWGGNTEAFF
>TRBV4-1|few|TRBJ1-2|.
TGCGCCAGCAGCTACGGGACCAGGGATGGCTACACCTTC
CASSYGTRDGYTF
>TRBV4-3|few|TRBJ2-1|TRBD2
TGCGCCAGCAGCCAAGATCGCGGGGGTTCCTACAATGAGCAGTTCTTC
CASSQDRGGSYNEQFF
>TRBV11-2|.|TRBJ1-2|.
TGTGCCAGCAGCTTAGAATTCCTTGGGGCAAATGATGGCTACACCTTC
CASSLEFLGANDGYTF
>TRBV5-4|.|TRBJ1-1|.
TGTGCCAGCAGCTTGGCAGTAGACACTGAAGCTTTCTTT
CASSLAVDTEAFF
>TRBV10-3|.|TRBJ1-4|TRBD1
TGTGCCATCAGTGAGGGGTTGACAGGGAAAGTTGAAAAACTGTTTTTT
CAISEGLTGKVEKLFF
>TRBV28|.|TRBJ1-2|.
TGTGCCAGCAGTTTATATAGAGGGGCCAGTAACTATGGCTACACCTTC
CASSLYRGASNYGYTF
>TRBV10-3|.|TRBJ1-1|.
TGTGCCATCAGGAAAGACAGGCCGGCTGAAGCTTTCTTT
CAIRKDRPAEAFF
>TRBV11-2|.|TRBJ2-2|.
TGTGCCAGCAGCTTGGAACTAGGTGACACCGGGGAGCTGTTTTTT
CASSLELGDTGELFF
>TRBV4-3|.|TRBJ2-7|.
TGCGCCAGCAGCCAAGATCGCGGCGGGACAGCAATCTTC
CASSQDRGGTAIF
>TRBV7-6|.|TRBJ1-6|.
TGTGCCAGCAGCTTGACCAATTCACCCCTCCACTTT
CASSLTNSPLHF
>TRBV6-1|.|TRBJ1-5|.
TGTGCCAGCAGCGGGGACGGGCCTTGGCCCCAGCATTTT
CASSGDGPWPQHF
>TRBV5-1|.|TRBJ2-7|TRBD1
TGCGCCAGCAGCTGGGGACAGTCCTCCTACGAGCAGTACTTC
CASSWGQSSYEQYF
>TRBV30|.|TRBJ2-1|TRBD2
TGTGCCTGGAGTGTACCGGCTAGCGGGGGCTACAATGAGCAGTTCTTC
CAWSVPASGGYNEQFF
>TRBV7-2|few|TRBJ1-4|.
TGTGCCAGCAGCTCGCAAGGGCTCCGAGAAAAACTGTTTTTT
CASSSQGLREKLFF
>TRBV7-2|once|TRBJ2-1|TRBD1
TGTGCCAGCAGCTTAGGCCTCCCCCGGACAGGGAACAATGAGCAGTTCTTC
CASSLGLPRTGNNEQFF
>TRBV4-1|.|TRBJ1-5|.
TGCGCCAGCAGCGAACGCGAGAGGGTTCGCAATCAGCCCCAGCATTTT
CASSERERVRNQPQHF
>TRBV30|.|TRBJ2-3|.
TGTGCCTGGAGCTCCAGGGGCCTAGGAGATACGCAGTATTTT
CAWSSRGLGDTQYF
>TRBV6-5|.|TRBJ1-1|.
TGTGCCAGCAGTGAGGATGGACCTGAAGCTTTCTTT
CASSEDGPEAFF
>TRBV15|.|TRBJ2-1|TRBD2
TGTGCCACCCGGGGGACTAGCGGGGGGGCTTTCGTGTCCTACAATGAGCAGTTCTTC
CATRGTSGGAFVSYNEQFF
>TRBV29-1|.|TRBJ1-1|.
TGCAGCTCGGCTGGGCCGCGGAACACTGAAGCTTTCTTT
CSSAGPRNTEAFF
>TRBV11-3|.|TRBJ1-1|.
TGTGCCAGCAGCTTAGTGAAGGAAACTGAAGCTTTCTTT
CASSLVKETEAFF
>TRBV7-9|medium-sized|TRBJ1-2|.
TGTGCCAGCAGGGTGGCAGGCTGGGGGGATGGCTACACCTTC
CASRVAGWGDGYTF
>TRBV28|.|TRBJ1-2|.
TGTGCCAGCAGTCACCCAGGGGTAGTTGGCTACACCTTC
CASSHPGVVGYTF
>TRBV19|.|TRBJ1-6|.
TGTGCCAGTATGTTGGGGTATGGACCGGATTCACCCCTCCACTTT
CASMLGYGPDSPLHF
>TRBV6-6|.|TRBJ1-2|TRBD1
TGTGCCAGCACCCAATCGGGGACAGGGGGTGACGGCTACACCTTC
CASTQSGTGGDGYTF
>TRBV29-1|.|TRBJ2-2|.
TGCACCGTCTCGAGGGCCGGCACCGGGGAGCTGTTTTTT
CTVSRAGTGELFF
>TRBV7-7|few|TRBJ2-5|.
TGTGCCAGCAGCCGATTAGGACAGGAGACCCAGTACTTC
CASSRLGQETQYF
>TRBV28|.|TRBJ1-3|.
TGTGCCAGCGGCGACCCTGTAAACACCATATATTTT
CASGDPVNTIYF
>TRBV4-3|few|TRBJ2-1|.
TGCGCCAGCAGCCCCCAGGTGGGGTGGGGTGAGCAGTTCTTC
CASSPQVGWGEQFF
>TRBV4-3|.|TRBJ2-4|TRBD2
TGCGCCAGCAGCCACCATAGCGGGGGACGAATATACATTCAGTACTTC
CASSHHSGGRIYIQYF
>TRBV10-1|large|TRBJ2-2|.
TGCGCCAGCAGTGACCCGGATAATGGGGAAACCGGGGAGCTGTTTTTT
CASSDPDNGETGELFF
>TRBV18|few|TRBJ1-2|TRBD1
TGTGCCAGCTCACCAGGGACAGACTATGGCTACACCTTC
CASSPGTDYGYTF
>TRBV4-1|.|TRBJ2-7|TRBD2
TGCGCCAGCAGCCGGGCTAGCGGGGGAAGCTACGAGCAGTACTTC
CASSRASGGSYEQYF
>TRBV21-1|.|TRBJ2-7|.
TGTGCCAGCTTGCTAGGTTCAGCCGAGCAGTACTTC
CASLLGSAEQYF
>TRBV6-9|few|TRBJ2-7|TRBD1
TGTGCCAGCAAAAGGCGCCGGGACAGTGCCTACGAGCAGTACTTC
CASKRRRDSAYEQYF
>TRBV18|.|TRBJ1-2|.
TGTGCCAGCTCACCAAAGGGTTCCTATGGCTACACCTTC
CASSPKGSYGYTF
>TRBV7-2|.|TRBJ2-5|TRBD2
TGTGCCAGCATCCTAAGCGGCGGGGGGGTCTGGGAGACCCAGTACTTC
CASILSGGGVWETQYF
>TRBV28|.|TRBJ2-3|.
TGTGCCAGCAGTTTATTGGCACCCGGCACAGATACGCAGTATTTT
CASSLLAPGTDTQYF
>TRBV28|.|TRBJ1-5|.
TGTGCCAGCAGTCCCCGGGGGGGGGTTGGCAATCAGCCCCAGCATTTT
CASSPRGGVGNQPQHF
>TRBV11-2|medium-sized|TRBJ2-7|TRBD1
TGTGCCAGCAGCCTAAGACAGGGCGGGTCCTCCGAGCAGTACTTC
CASSLRQGGSSEQYF
>TRBV4-1|once|TRBJ1-2|TRBD1
TGCGCCAGCAGCCAAGATCCGGGACAGAGGATCTATGGCTACACCTTC
CASSQDPGQRIYGYTF
>TRBV6-1|.|TRBJ1-2|.
TGTGCCAGCAGTGAGGGCAGGGTCCTCTATGGCTACACCTTC
CASSEGRVLYGYTF
>TRBV10-3|medium-sized|TRBJ2-7|TRBD1
TGTGCCATCAGTGCCGGACAGGGGACAACCTACGAGCAGTACTTC
CAISAGQGTTYEQYF
>TRBV6-1|.|TRBJ2-5|TRBD2
TGTGCCAGCAGTGAAGGGGGACTAACACAAGAGACCCAGTACTTC
CASSEGGLTQETQYF
>TRBV5-1|.|TRBJ2-1|.
TGCGCCAGCAGCCGGGAGAATGAGCAGTTCTTC
CASSRENEQFF
>TRBV9|.|TRBJ2-5|TRBD2
TGTGCCAGCAGCGAGGGAGCGGGGATAACCCAAGAGACCCAGTACTTC
CASSEGAGITQETQYF